The 30 T cell receptor beta chains reported below all come from one sample, sequenced in a study of cytomegalovirus exposure and HLA in healthy donors. 13 Jbeta primers and 60 Vbeta primers were used for the PCR. TCRdb's copy holds only in-frame clones and misses some; the assay was immunoSEQ multiplex PCR. This sample has about 150,000 clones, with roughly 80% found just once. Sequencing used PBMCs. The receptors come from a man aged 40-49 years in good health and CMV-seropositive.

The chain recombines TRBV2 with TRBJ2-7, with 11 bases identical to TRBD2. CDR1 is SNHLY and CDR2 is FYNNEI in the germline V gene. The junction had 5 bases not matched to a gene; V was cut back by 0 bases and J by 4 bases. The CDR3 sequence is 16 residues long. The CDR3 here is CASSEASSGRSYEQYF. The CDR3 DNA sequence: TGTGCCAGCAGTGAAGCTTCTAGCGGGAGGAGTTACGAGCAGTACTTC.

This chain uses TRBV2 with TRBJ2-6; TRBD1 is a possible D gene (6 bases). Trimming left V 4 bases short and J 3 bases short, with 19 bases between. Germline V CDR1 and CDR2: SNHLY, FYNNEI. The CDR3 runs to 18 residues. The CDR3 nucleotides are TGTGCCAGCAGTGTCACGGACAGAACCTTTTTTGGGGCCAACGTCCTGACTTTC. Translating gives CASSVTDRTFFGANVLTF.

The chain employs TRBV7-6 and TRBJ2-1; 10 bases agree with TRBD2. J lost 3 bases, V lost 5 bases, and 7 bases had no gene match. The CDR3 is made up of 16 amino acids. Germline CDR1 is SGHVS and CDR2 is FNYEAQ. The CDR3: CASSPGTSEHYNEQFF. Here the CDR3 DNA reads TGTGCCAGCAGCCCGGGGACTAGCGAACACTACAATGAGCAGTTCTTC. Looking up the rest from reference TRBV7-6 and TRBJ2-1 gives the full variable domain: GAGVSQSPRYKVTKRGQDVALRCDPISGHVSLYWYRQALGQGPEFLTYFNYEAQQDKSGLPNDRFSAERPEGSISTLTIQRTEQRDSAMYRCASSPGTSEHYNEQFFGPGTRLTVL.

J is TRBJ2-3 and V is TRBV19, with TRBD2 identical over 10 bases. The V and J ends lost 8 bases and 6 bases, in that order; junction bases with no gene match: 5. Germline V gives CDR1 LNHDA, CDR2 SQIVND (reference sequence). This CDR3 spans 13 amino acids. Here the CDR3 reads CASRTSGTDTQYF. The CDR3 DNA sequence: TGTGCCAGTCGGACTAGCGGTACCGATACGCAGTATTTT.

This sequence joins TRBV28 and TRBJ2-5; perhaps TRBD2 as D (5 bases). The J call could be wrong; TRBJ2-7 is a better fit for the DNA end. This CDR3 is built from 17 residues. Germline CDR1 reads MDHEN; CDR2 reads SYDVKM. The CDR3 DNA sequence: TGTGCCAGCAGTTCGAGACCGGGCGGGCCTGACTACTACGAGCAGTACTTC. Amino acids: CASSSRPGGPDYYEQYF.

J is TRBJ1-4 and V is TRBV25-1; the D is unclear. Between the trimmed V and J ends, which lost 8 bases and 5 bases, there was a span of 9 bases. Germline values: CDR1 MGHDK, CDR2 SYGVNS. This CDR3 region has 12 residues. This chain's CDR3 is CASSWANEKLFF. CDR3 DNA: TGTGCCAGCTCATGGGCGAATGAAAAACTGTTTTTT.

Here the CDR3 DNA reads TGTGCCAGCAGCTTAGATCGGCGGTTCTCTGGAAACACCATATATTTT. Its protein is CASSLDRRFSGNTIYF. V gene TRBV7-2 combines with J gene TRBJ1-3, with unresolved D. From germline, CDR1 is SGHTA and CDR2 FQGNSA. This CDR3 is 16 amino acids long. The V gene lost 1 base and the J gene lost 0 bases, with 10 bases spanning the gap.

The chain couples TRBV5-1 to TRBJ2-1; D not resolved. The CDR3 has 15 residues. Trimming left V 0 bases short and J 6 bases short, with 13 bases between. From germline, CDR1 is SGHRS and CDR2 YFSETQ. The DNA of the CDR3 is TGCGCCAGCAGCTTGGCTTCCCCTCGGAGCAATGAGCAGTTCTTC. Translation: CASSLASPRSNEQFF.

This rearrangement joins TRBV25-1 to TRBJ2-7; 8 bases line up with TRBD1. V gave up 6 bases and J gave up 3 bases; unmatched junction bases: 7. Germline lookup yields CDR1 MGHDK and CDR2 SYGVNS. This CDR3 is 14 amino acids long. The CDR3 protein is CASRDRVNSYEQYF. The CDR3 DNA sequence: TGTGCCAGCAGGGACAGGGTGAACAGCTACGAGCAGTACTTC.

The chain employs TRBV19 and TRBJ2-7; TRBD1 agrees at 7 bases. V trimming: 8 bases; J trimming: 5 bases; junction bases outside the gene matches: 12. The CDR3 has 14 amino acids. Germline CDR1 LNHDA, CDR2 SQIVND (reference sequence). The CDR3 reads CASSRVTGVNEQYF. CDR3 nucleotide sequence: TGTGCCAGTTCTAGAGTCACAGGGGTAAACGAGCAGTACTTC.

The chain combines TRBV6-4 with TRBJ1-1; D gene uncertain. This CDR3 contains 12 residues. V was trimmed by 3 bases and J by 11 bases, leaving 13 bases between them. The germline CDR1 and CDR2 sequences are MRHNA and SNTAGT. The CDR3 DNA sequence: TGTGCCAGCAGTGATATGGGAGGAAGGGCTTTCTTT. This sequence encodes CASSDMGGRAFF.

The chain uses TRBV18 and TRBJ2-2; D is possibly TRBD2 (6 bases). V dropped 3 bases and J dropped 2 bases, with 7 bases sitting between them. Germline CDR1 reads KGHSH; CDR2 reads LQKENI. This CDR3 contains 14 residues. The CDR3 loop is CASSPGLNTGELFF. CDR3 DNA: TGTGCCAGCTCACCGGGACTCAACACCGGGGAGCTGTTTTTT.

This chain joins TRBV11-2 and TRBJ2-7, with 8 nucleotides matching TRBD1. CDR3 size: 14 residues. With V trimmed by 5 bases and J by 3 bases, 6 bases remained unmatched. Germline V gene data show CDR1 as SGHAT and CDR2 as FQNNGV. CDR3 nucleotide sequence: TGTGCCAGCAGCCCTACTACAGGGGGCTACGAGCAGTACTTC. Translation: CASSPTTGGYEQYF. Based on the CDR3 plus reference TRBV11-2 and TRBJ2-7, the full variable domain is EAGVAQSPRYKIIEKRQSVAFWCNPISGHATLYWYQQILGQGPKLLIQFQNNGVVDDSQLPKDRFSAERLKGVDSTLKIQPAKLEDSAVYLCASSPTTGGYEQYFGPGTRLTVT.

V usage is TRBV27 and J usage is TRBJ2-7; no clear D gene. Trimming shortened V by 6 bases and J by 5 bases, and 17 bases separated the two germline ends. Germline CDR1 MNHEY, CDR2 SMNVEV (reference sequence). The CDR3 is made up of 14 amino acids. The CDR3 region is CASSPRVRLDEQYF. Written as DNA, the CDR3 is TGTGCCAGCAGCCCCCGGGTTCGTTTGGACGAGCAGTACTTC.

Comment on this clone: Different DNA sequences within this sample yield the same CDR3. This chain links TRBV10-3 with TRBJ2-7, with D perhaps matching TRBD2 (6 bases). Per germline, CDR1 ENHRY and CDR2 SYGVKD. The CDR3 runs to 12 residues. Trimming took 3 bases from V and 5 from J, leaving 8 bases between them. The CDR3 loop reads CAISDRGNEQYF. CDR3 in DNA: TGTGCCATCAGTGATCGGGGGAACGAGCAGTACTTC.

In DNA, the CDR3 is TGTGCCAGCAGCTCAGGTCCAGACCGAACAGATACGCAGTATTTT. Translation: CASSSGPDRTDTQYF. The chain is built from TRBV11-2 and TRBJ2-3; no clear D. Germline V gene lookup returns CDR1 SGHAT and CDR2 FQNNGV. V was clipped by 4 bases and J by 3 bases, with 14 bases between them. The CDR3 length is 15 residues.

V is TRBV13 and J is TRBJ1-1; D is undetermined. Trimming took off 5 bases at V and 3 bases at J, with 4 bases between the two ends. Germline assignment: CDR1 PRHDT and CDR2 FYEKMQ (reference sequence). CDR3 size: 11 residues. Here the CDR3 reads CASSPYTEAFF. The DNA of the CDR3 is TGTGCCAGCAGCCCCTACACTGAAGCTTTCTTT.

The chain is built from TRBV15 and TRBJ1-4, with no clear D. CDR1 LNHNV and CDR2 YYDKDF come from the germline V gene (reference sequence). The V end lost 1 base, the J end lost 2 bases, and 8 bases lay between the germline ends. CDR3 size: 15 residues. CDR3 in DNA: TGTGCCACCAGCAGAGGGTCAGCGACTAATGAAAAACTGTTTTTT. Translating it yields CATSRGSATNEKLFF. The full variable domain, completed using reference TRBV15 and TRBJ1-4, is DAMVIQNPRYQVTQFGKPVTLSCSQTLNHNVMYWYQQKSSQAPKLLFHYYDKDFNNEADTPDNFQSRRPNTSFCFLDIRSPGLGDTAMYLCATSRGSATNEKLFFGSGTQLSVL.

This clone was picked up a small number of times. This chain joins TRBV6-5 and TRBJ2-7; TRBD1 matches at 10 bases. CDR1 and CDR2 (germline): MNHEY, SVGAGI. The CDR3 runs 14 residues. V was pared by 4 bases and J by 5 bases, with 5 bases of the junction left unmatched. The CDR3 reads CASSSRDRGDEQYF. CDR3 DNA sequence: TGTGCCAGCAGTTCCCGGGACAGGGGTGACGAGCAGTACTTC.

The chain employs TRBV18 and TRBJ2-1, with D maybe TRBD1 (6 bases). In germline, CDR1 is KGHSH, CDR2 LQKENI. The CDR3 is made up of 14 amino acids. V was clipped by 2 bases and J by 8 bases, with 13 bases between them. CDR3 protein: CASSPGTPRDEQFF. The CDR3 DNA sequence: TGTGCCAGCTCACCAGGGACACCCAGGGATGAGCAGTTCTTC.

J is TRBJ2-3 and V is TRBV9; possibly TRBD2 for D (7 bases). V lost 0 bases and J 6 bases, leaving 20 bases between the germline ends. The CDR3 spans 17 residues. In germline, CDR1 is SGDLS, CDR2 YYNGEE. This chain's CDR3 is CASSVAWVGGARDTQYF. The CDR3 DNA follows: TGTGCCAGCAGCGTAGCTTGGGTGGGGGGGGCGCGGGATACGCAGTATTTT.

The chain has TRBV5-6 and TRBJ2-5; TRBD1 matches at 10 bases. V lost 3 bases, J lost 5 bases, and 7 bases stayed unmatched. Per the germline V gene, CDR1 is SGHDT and CDR2 is YYEEEE. The CDR3 spans 15 residues. The DNA for the CDR3 is TGTGCCAGCAGCTCGACAGGGGGCGTAAGGGAGACCCAGTACTTC. Translating gives CASSSTGGVRETQYF.

V is TRBV6-1 and J is TRBJ1-1; 9 nucleotides agree with TRBD1. The CDR3 is made up of 16 amino acids. The germline V gene has CDR1 MNHNS and CDR2 SASEGT. V shed 4 bases and J 6 bases; nucleotides not matched to a gene: 12. The CDR3 loop is CASSVTGTGIIAEAFF. CDR3 DNA: TGTGCCAGCAGTGTTACCGGGACAGGGATTATCGCTGAAGCTTTCTTT.

Of note for this clone: At one boundary the junction diverges from the germline segment, which might be a read error. V is TRBV5-8 and J is TRBJ2-7, with TRBD1 identical over 9 bases. The germline gives CDR1 SGHTS, CDR2 YDEGEE. This CDR3 spans 15 amino acids. CDR3 loop: CASSSFRDRDLLGNF. The DNA for the CDR3 is TGTGCCAGCAGCTCCTTCAGGGACAGGGACCTCTTAGGGAACTTC. Combining the CDR3 with reference TRBV5-8 and TRBJ2-7 gives the whole variable domain EAGVTQSPTHLIKTRGQQATLRCSPISGHTSVYWYQQALGLGLQFLLWYDEGEERNRGNFPPRFSGRQFPNYSSELNVNALELEDSALYLCASSSFRDRDLLGNFGPGTRLTVT.

The genes are TRBV6-6 and TRBJ2-3; D is unclear. The CDR3 runs to 13 residues. Germline lookup yields CDR1 MNHNY and CDR2 SVGAGI (reference sequence). The V gene lost 6 bases and the J gene lost 4 bases, with 11 bases spanning the gap. CDR3 in DNA: TGTGCCAGCAGGCCTTCAGTGGCAGATACGCAGTATTTT. Translating it yields CASRPSVADTQYF.

The chain combines TRBV5-4 with TRBJ1-2; possibly TRBD1 for D (6 bases). Deletions cut 2 bases from V and 4 bases from J, with 12 bases between. The CDR3 contains 14 residues. Germline V gene sequence: CDR1 SGHNT, CDR2 YYREEE (reference sequence). In DNA, the CDR3 is TGTGCCAGCAGCTTTGGACAGATTATCTATGGCTACACCTTC. Protein: CASSFGQIIYGYTF.

The chain is built from TRBV4-3 and TRBJ2-1; TRBD1 aligns across 9 bases. Germline-derived CDR1 and CDR2 are LGHNA and YSLEER. The CDR3 is made up of 16 amino acids. V lost 1 base and J lost 4; bases outside the gene matches: 5. Here the CDR3 DNA reads TGCGCCAGCAGCCAAGGGGACAGGGAATTTTACAATGAGCAGTTCTTC. As protein: CASSQGDREFYNEQFF.

Concerning this clone itself: The same CDR3 arises from other DNA sequences in this sample as well. The CDR3: CASSLTSGSYEQYF. CDR3 nucleotide sequence: TGCGCCAGCAGCTTGACGAGCGGTTCCTACGAGCAGTACTTC. This chain connects TRBV5-1 to TRBJ2-7, with a tentative D call TRBD2 (5 bases). This CDR3 is built from 14 residues. The V end lost 1 base, the J end lost 1 base, and 9 bases lay between the germline ends. Per germline, CDR1 SGHRS and CDR2 YFSETQ. Using reference TRBV5-1 and TRBJ2-7 for the parts outside the CDR3, the full variable domain is KAGVTQTPRYLIKTRGQQVTLSCSPISGHRSVSWYQQTPGQGLQFLFEYFSETQRNKGNFPGRFSGRQFSNSRSEMNVSTLELGDSALYLCASSLTSGSYEQYFGPGTRLTVT.

The chain's CDR3 is CASRLSPGRRPGELFF. CDR3 coding DNA: TGTGCAAGTCGCCTCTCCCCGGGGAGGAGGCCCGGGGAGCTGTTTTTT. The J gene is TRBJ2-2, the V gene TRBV12-2; the table's D call TRBD2 went unverified against the DNA. TRBV12-2 is a pseudogene segment. The CDR3 is made up of 16 amino acids.

There are a few counts of this clone. This chain connects TRBV25-1 to TRBJ2-7; no firm D call. Trimming cost V 3 bases and J 7 bases, with 16 bases left between them. Germline CDR1 reads MGHDK; CDR2 reads SYGVNS. The CDR3 has 14 amino acids. The CDR3 nucleotides are TGTGCCAGCAGTGAGGTAGGCGCGCGGTGGGAGCAGTACTTC. It encodes CASSEVGARWEQYF.